The subject of this entry is one T cell receptor beta chain. What it binds is not known. The data originate from a study of monozygotic twins with inflammatory bowel disease. Study results and caveats: Fewer shared clonotypes with others were found in IBD patients than in healthy twins, especially with disease activity.

Germline values: CDR1 LGHNA, CDR2 YSLEER. CDR3 size: 13 residues. TCRdb reworked the 5' RACE reads into one entry per CDR3 protein, no DNA. The table counts about 200,000 distinct CDR3 sequences; around 7.6% lies in the top ten. The TCR comes from a human donor with ulcerative colitis or Crohn's disease, or a healthy co-twin of an affected twin (not recorded which). V gene TRBV4-3 combines with J gene TRBJ2-1; TCRdb indicates TRBD1, and absent DNA this call remains unverified. Material for sequencing was blood. CDR3 loop: CASSQETGPEQFF.